What follows are 20 T cell receptor beta chains derived from one specimen sequenced in a study of vaccination and CD4 T cells after COVID-19 (dated by TCRdb to 2022 to 2024). Library preparation was by PCR. The sample was run on an Illumina iSeq 100. At the Johns Hopkins FTIC core, DNA from the cultured CD4+ T cells underwent TCR sequencing with the Oncomine TCR Beta short-read assay. TCRdb passed the public sequencing reads through fastp at Q25 and MiXCR, retaining productive beta sequences. Entries are consolidated by CDR3 protein sequence, retaining the most common genes and DNA. The sample table records 9,000 to 15,000 distinct CDR3 sequences; roughly a third of these occur just once. The ten largest clones take up approximately 35% of the sample. For these TCRs, the target antigens are not known. The treatment or condition label corresponds to: roughly 10-day PBMC culture with coronavirus spike peptide pools or control peptides (ViraFEST assay).

The material sequenced was CD4+ T cells from blood, cultured in vitro, taken before SARS-CoV-2 vaccination. These receptors all stem from a human donor who received a COVID-19 vaccine.

This clonotype was seen only a few times. For the CDR3, the DNA is TGTGCCAGCAGTTTATCGCCTACCAGCACAGATACGCAGTATTTT. This gives the protein CASSLSPTSTDTQYF. The rearrangement uses TRBV27 and TRBJ2-3; D uncertain. V lost 0 bases to trimming and J lost 0 bases, with 7 bases between them. This CDR3 is built from 15 residues. The germline gives CDR1 MNHEY, CDR2 SMNVEV (reference sequence).

The chain combines TRBV12-3 or TRBV12-4 with TRBJ2-3; D not resolved. V was trimmed by 5 bases and J by 4 bases, leaving 16 bases between them. CDR3 size: 15 residues. The CDR3 coding sequence is TGTGCCAGCAGTCCCCGATCAGTGTGGGCAGATACGCAGTATTTT. Its protein product is CASSPRSVWADTQYF.

The chain carries TRBV2 and TRBJ2-5, with 7 nucleotides matching TRBD1. The CDR3 is made up of 19 amino acids. From germline, CDR1 is SNHLY and CDR2 FYNNEI. Germline trimming cut 5 bases from V and 5 bases from J; bases unmatched to any gene: 23. This CDR3 is CASSTRGRRTQLSGETQYF. The CDR3 DNA sequence: TGTGCCAGCAGTACTAGGGGGCGGAGGACCCAACTGAGTGGTGAGACCCAGTACTTC.

This clonotype showed up just a few times. The CDR3 region has the DNA TGTGCCAGCAGCTCCGGTAGCAATCAGCCCCAGCATTTT. As protein: CASSSGSNQPQHF. This chain joins TRBV7-9 and TRBJ1-5; D gene ambiguous. Germline CDR1 SEHNR, CDR2 FQNEAQ (reference sequence). The V end was cut by 4 bases, the J end by 0 bases, with 4 bases between. CDR3 length: 13 amino acids.

The V call is TRBV6-1, the J call TRBJ1-5; D is uncertain. This CDR3 is 13 amino acids long. Germline loops: CDR1 MNHNS, CDR2 SASEGT. The V and J ends lost 5 bases and 6 bases respectively, with 11 bases between them. In nucleotides, the CDR3 is TGTGCCAGCAGTCAGGACGTGAGTCAGCCCCAGCATTTT. This codes for CASSQDVSQPQHF.

The chain combines TRBV5-8 with TRBJ1-2, with D tentatively TRBD1 (5 bases). V was shortened by 2 bases and J by 0 bases, with 11 bases between the two germline ends. Germline CDR1 reads SGHTS; CDR2 reads YDEGEE. There are 15 residues in the CDR3. The CDR3 region is CASSLPGRTNYGYTF. The CDR3 DNA sequence: TGTGCCAGCAGCTTACCGGGACGGACTAACTATGGCTACACCTTC.

The V and J genes are TRBV19 and TRBJ2-6; D not resolved. V lost 3 bases, J lost 0 bases, and 15 bases lay in between. The germline V gene encodes CDR1 LNHDA and CDR2 SQIVND (reference sequence). The CDR3 is made up of 18 amino acids. CDR3: CASSIQAGQISGANVLTF. CDR3 coding DNA: TGTGCCAGTAGTATTCAGGCTGGGCAGATCTCTGGGGCCAACGTCCTGACTTTC.

The chain employs TRBV23-1 and TRBJ1-2; 7 bases map to TRBD1. TRBV23-1 is marked as an open reading frame, function uncertain. This CDR3 is 14 amino acids long. V was clipped by 3 bases and J by 8 bases; unmatched bases: 9. CDR3 bases: TGCGCCAGCAGTCACAGACAGGGATGGAGAGGCTACACCTTC. Its protein product is CASSHRQGWRGYTF.

This clonotype was picked up a small number of times. The J gene is TRBJ2-3, the V gene TRBV7-3, with 8 bases that match TRBD2. The CDR3 is made up of 16 amino acids. V lost 1 base, J lost 5 bases, and 8 bases stayed unmatched. The germline gives CDR1 SGHTA, CDR2 FQGTGA. The CDR3, as DNA: TGTGCCAGCAGCTTAAGCGGGGGGCAAGTTGGAGATACGCAGTATTTT. Protein product: CASSLSGGQVGDTQYF.

This clonotype has more than one count but fewer than ten. This rearrangement joins TRBV12-3 or TRBV12-4 to TRBJ1-1; D perhaps matches TRBD1 (5 bases). The CDR3 length is 14 residues. Trimming removed 5 bases from V and 3 bases from J, with 13 bases in between. The CDR3 nucleotides read TGTGCCAGCAGTCGAGACCTCAGGGACACTGAAGCTTTCTTT. Protein sequence: CASSRDLRDTEAFF.

This clonotype has only a few counts. The rearrangement links TRBV6-5 to TRBJ2-1; 11 bases map to TRBD1. CDR1 is MNHEY, CDR2 SVGAGI, per germline. The CDR3 totals 16 residues. J was trimmed by 8 bases and V by 0 bases; bases with no gene match: 6. CDR3 bases: TGTGCCAGCAGTTACTCTTTCGGACAGGGGGCCTATGAGCAGTTCTTC. Protein: CASSYSFGQGAYEQFF.

This rearrangement joins TRBV6-1 to TRBJ2-7; 8 nucleotides line up with TRBD2. The CDR3 is 15 residues long. Germline values: CDR1 MNHNS, CDR2 SASEGT. The junction had 6 bases not matched to a gene; V was cut back by 2 bases and J by 3 bases. CDR3 bases: TGTGCCAGCAGTGAAAGGAGCGGGGGAGTCTACGAGCAGTACTTC. Amino acid sequence: CASSERSGGVYEQYF.

The chain couples TRBV6-1 to TRBJ2-3, with 11 bases identical to TRBD2. Germline CDR1 reads MNHNS; CDR2 reads SASEGT. The V and J ends lost 6 bases and 3 bases, in that order; junction bases with no gene match: 17. The CDR3 totals 19 residues. CDR3 sequence: CASSKRTGRASGGTDTQYF. The CDR3 DNA reads TGTGCCAGCAGCAAAAGGACTGGTCGGGCTAGCGGGGGGACAGATACGCAGTATTTT.

The V and J genes are TRBV7-6 and TRBJ1-6; D uncertain. CDR1 SGHVS and CDR2 FNYEAQ come from the germline V gene. This CDR3 comprises 14 residues. V lost 5 bases, J lost 4 bases, and 9 bases lay in between. CDR3: CASSMLVYNSPLHF. Here the CDR3 DNA reads TGTGCCAGCAGCATGCTAGTTTATAATTCACCCCTCCACTTT.

This clonotype was seen a few times. The J gene is TRBJ2-5, the V gene TRBV25-1; possible D gene TRBD1, 7 bases. V lost 3 bases and J lost 4, with 27 bases in between. The CDR3 runs to 19 residues. The germline V gene encodes CDR1 MGHDK and CDR2 SYGVNS. Here the CDR3 reads CASSDRGTAKNLPRETQYF. Written as DNA, the CDR3 is TGTGCCAGCAGTGATCGGGGGACAGCAAAAAATCTCCCTAGAGAGACCCAGTACTTC.

This chain connects TRBV18 to TRBJ2-5; tentative D call: TRBD1 (6 bases). From germline, CDR1 is KGHSH and CDR2 LQKENI. V lost 1 base to trimming and J lost 4 bases, with 13 bases between them. The CDR3 sequence is 15 residues long. The CDR3 bases are TGTGCCAGCTCACCACTTTACAGGGAAGGAGAGACCCAGTACTTC. Translation: CASSPLYREGETQYF. The variable domain in full, completed from reference TRBV18 and TRBJ2-5, reads NAGVMQNPRHLVRRRGQEARLRCSPMKGHSHVYWYRQLPEEGLKFMVYLQKENIIDESGMPKERFSAEFPKEGPSILRIQQVVRGDSAAYFCASSPLYREGETQYFGPGTRLLVL.

The chain carries TRBV29-1 and TRBJ2-3; a weak D match, TRBD1 (5 bases). From germline, CDR1 is SQVTM and CDR2 ANQGSEA. CDR3 length equals 14 residues. V shed 7 bases and J shed 4 bases, with 18 bases lying between them. The DNA of the CDR3 is TGCAGCGGGCGGAACTCTATAGGGGCAGATACGCAGTATTTT. Its translation is CSGRNSIGADTQYF.

This rearrangement joins TRBV6-4 to TRBJ2-7; 7 nucleotides line up with TRBD1. V gave up 3 bases and J gave up 7 bases; unmatched junction bases: 9. The CDR3 runs to 14 residues. CDR1 MRHNA and CDR2 SNTAGT come from the germline V gene. This CDR3 reads CASSEIGQVGEQYF. In DNA form, the CDR3 reads TGTGCCAGCAGTGAAATTGGACAGGTGGGGGAGCAGTACTTC.

The chain links TRBV15 to TRBJ1-6; a weak D match, TRBD1 (5 bases). This CDR3 has 19 amino acids. Between the trimmed V and J ends, which lost 1 base and 5 bases, there was a span of 21 bases. CDR1 and CDR2 from the germline V gene are LNHNV and YYDKDF (reference sequence). CDR3: CATSRGGGGGVLDNSPLHF. The CDR3 nucleotides are TGTGCCACCAGCAGAGGGGGGGGGGGGGGAGTTCTGGATAATTCACCCCTCCACTTT.

The V call is TRBV12-3 or TRBV12-4, the J call TRBJ1-1, with D tentatively TRBD1 (6 bases). This CDR3 is 14 amino acids long. Deletions cut 2 bases from V and 9 bases from J, with 16 bases between. In DNA form, the CDR3 reads TGTGCCAGCAGTTTAAGGGGGGGGGAAGTGCAAGCTTTCTTT. It yields the protein CASSLRGGEVQAFF.